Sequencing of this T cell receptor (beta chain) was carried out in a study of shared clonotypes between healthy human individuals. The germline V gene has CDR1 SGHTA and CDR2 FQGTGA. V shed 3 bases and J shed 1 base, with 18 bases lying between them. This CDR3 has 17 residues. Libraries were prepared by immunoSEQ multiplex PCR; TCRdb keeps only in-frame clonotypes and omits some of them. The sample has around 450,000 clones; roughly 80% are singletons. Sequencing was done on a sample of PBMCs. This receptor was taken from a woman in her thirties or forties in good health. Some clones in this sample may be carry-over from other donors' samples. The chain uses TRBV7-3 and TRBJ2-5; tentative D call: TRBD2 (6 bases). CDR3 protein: CASSLSAGGAIQETQYF. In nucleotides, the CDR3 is TGTGCCAGCAGCTTGAGTGCGGGCGGGGCTATCCAAGAGACCCAGTACTTC.